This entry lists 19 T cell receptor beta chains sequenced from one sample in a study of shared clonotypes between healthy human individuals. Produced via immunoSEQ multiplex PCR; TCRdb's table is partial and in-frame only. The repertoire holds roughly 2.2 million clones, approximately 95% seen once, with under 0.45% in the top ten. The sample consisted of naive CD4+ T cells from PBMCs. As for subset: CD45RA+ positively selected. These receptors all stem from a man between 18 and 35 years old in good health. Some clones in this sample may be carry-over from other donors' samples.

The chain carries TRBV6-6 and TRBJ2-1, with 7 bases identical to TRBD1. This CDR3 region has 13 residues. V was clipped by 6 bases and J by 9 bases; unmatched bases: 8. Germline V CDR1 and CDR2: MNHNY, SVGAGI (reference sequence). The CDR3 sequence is CASSRTGVGEQFF. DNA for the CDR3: TGTGCCAGCAGCCGAACAGGGGTGGGTGAGCAGTTCTTC.

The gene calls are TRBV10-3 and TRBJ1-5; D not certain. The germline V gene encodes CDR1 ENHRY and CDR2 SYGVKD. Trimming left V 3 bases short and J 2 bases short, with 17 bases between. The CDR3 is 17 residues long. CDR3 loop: CAISETGSKRGNQPQHF. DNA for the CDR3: TGTGCCATCAGTGAAACCGGGTCTAAACGGGGCAATCAGCCCCAGCATTTT.

In DNA form, the CDR3 reads TGTGCCAGCAGTCTACAGGGGGGCGTCGACACTGAAGCTTTCTTT. Translated: CASSLQGGVDTEAFF. The chain carries TRBV28 and TRBJ1-1; 8 nucleotides agree with TRBD1. Germline CDR1 and CDR2: MDHEN and SYDVKM. V shed 5 bases, J shed 3 bases, and the junction held 8 bases outside the gene matches. The CDR3 loop spans 15 amino acids.

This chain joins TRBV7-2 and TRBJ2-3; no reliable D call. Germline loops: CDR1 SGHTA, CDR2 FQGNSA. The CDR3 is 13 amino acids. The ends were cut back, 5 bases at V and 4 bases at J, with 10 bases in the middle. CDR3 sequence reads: CASSPARPDTQYF. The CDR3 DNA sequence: TGTGCCAGCAGCCCCGCAAGGCCAGATACGCAGTATTTT.

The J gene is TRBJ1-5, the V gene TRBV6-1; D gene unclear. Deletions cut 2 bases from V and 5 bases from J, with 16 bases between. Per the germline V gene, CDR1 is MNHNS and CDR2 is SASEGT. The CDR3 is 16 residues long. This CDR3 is CASSESAGRRDQPQHF. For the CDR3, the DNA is TGTGCCAGCAGTGAATCAGCAGGTCGACGGGATCAGCCCCAGCATTTT.

CDR3 protein: CASSLQRDQPQHF. CDR3 nucleotides: TGTGCCAGCAGCTTACAGCGTGATCAGCCCCAGCATTTT. The chain links TRBV11-2 to TRBJ1-5; D gene uncertain. V lost 2 bases, J lost 5 bases, and 7 bases lay in between. This CDR3 is built from 13 residues. Germline V gene lookup returns CDR1 SGHAT and CDR2 FQNNGV.

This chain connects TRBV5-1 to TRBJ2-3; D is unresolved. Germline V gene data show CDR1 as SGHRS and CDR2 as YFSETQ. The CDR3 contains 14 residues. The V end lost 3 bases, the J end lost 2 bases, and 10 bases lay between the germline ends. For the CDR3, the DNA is TGCGCCAGCAGCTCTTACTCCTCCACAGATACGCAGTATTTT. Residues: CASSSYSSTDTQYF.

The DNA of the CDR3 is TGTGCCAGCAGTTTAACTTCGGGAACTAACTATGGCTACACCTTC. Translating gives CASSLTSGTNYGYTF. This rearrangement joins TRBV28 to TRBJ1-2; D unresolved. There are 15 residues in the CDR3. Germline V CDR1 and CDR2: MDHEN, SYDVKM. The germline V and J ends were trimmed by 2 bases and 0 bases, with 10 bases remaining between them.

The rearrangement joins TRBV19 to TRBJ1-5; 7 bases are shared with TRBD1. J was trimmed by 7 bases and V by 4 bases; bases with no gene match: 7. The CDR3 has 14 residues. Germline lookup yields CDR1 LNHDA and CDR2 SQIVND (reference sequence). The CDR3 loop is CASSTKGARQPQHF. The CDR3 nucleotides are TGTGCCAGTAGTACAAAGGGGGCAAGGCAGCCCCAGCATTTT.

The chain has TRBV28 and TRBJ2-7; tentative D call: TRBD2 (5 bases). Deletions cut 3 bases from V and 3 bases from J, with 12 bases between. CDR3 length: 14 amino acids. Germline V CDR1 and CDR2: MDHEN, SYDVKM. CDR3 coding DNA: TGTGCCAGCAGTTTCGAGGGAAGGTACTACGAGCAGTACTTC. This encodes CASSFEGRYYEQYF.

The CDR3 DNA follows: TGTGCCAGCAGTGAGGGGCCAGCCAAAAACATTCAGTACTTC. Translation gives CASSEGPAKNIQYF. The V call is TRBV25-1, the J call TRBJ2-4; a possible D gene is TRBD1 (5 bases). Trimming removed 3 bases at V and 0 bases at J, with 6 bases between. The CDR3 totals 14 residues. Looked up from germline, CDR1 is MGHDK and CDR2 is SYGVNS.

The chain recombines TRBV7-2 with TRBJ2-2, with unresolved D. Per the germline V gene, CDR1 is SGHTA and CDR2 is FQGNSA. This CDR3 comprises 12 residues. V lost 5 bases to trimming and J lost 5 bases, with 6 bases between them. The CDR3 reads CASSVMTGELFF. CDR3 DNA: TGTGCCAGCAGCGTAATGACCGGGGAGCTGTTTTTT.

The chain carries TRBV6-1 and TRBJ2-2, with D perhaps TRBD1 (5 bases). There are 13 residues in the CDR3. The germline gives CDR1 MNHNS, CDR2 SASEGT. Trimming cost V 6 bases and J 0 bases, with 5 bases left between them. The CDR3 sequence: CASRDTNTGELFF. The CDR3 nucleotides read TGTGCCAGCAGGGACACGAACACCGGGGAGCTGTTTTTT.

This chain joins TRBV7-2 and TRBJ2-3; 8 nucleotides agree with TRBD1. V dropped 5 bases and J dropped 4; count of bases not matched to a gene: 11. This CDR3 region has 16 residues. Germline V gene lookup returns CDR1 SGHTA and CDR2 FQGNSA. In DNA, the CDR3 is TGTGCCAGCAGCCTTCGACAGGGGAATCCCCCAGATACGCAGTATTTT. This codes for CASSLRQGNPPDTQYF.

As DNA, the CDR3 is TGTGCCAGCAGCCAAGACGCAGCGGCCTCCTACAATGAGCAGTTCTTC. It specifies CASSQDAAASYNEQFF. The chain has TRBV14 and TRBJ2-1, with a weak D call TRBD2 (5 bases). The CDR3 is 16 residues long. V lost 0 bases and J lost 0, with 9 bases in between. The germline V gene has CDR1 SGHDN and CDR2 FVKESK.

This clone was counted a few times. This CDR3 reads CASTVRGTEAFF. The CDR3 DNA reads as TGTGCCAGCACCGTCAGGGGAACTGAAGCTTTCTTT. The chain has TRBV2 and TRBJ1-1, with a tentative D call TRBD1 (6 bases). Trimming removed 7 bases from V and 5 bases from J, with 11 bases in between. This CDR3 has 12 amino acids. The germline V gene has CDR1 SNHLY and CDR2 FYNNEI.

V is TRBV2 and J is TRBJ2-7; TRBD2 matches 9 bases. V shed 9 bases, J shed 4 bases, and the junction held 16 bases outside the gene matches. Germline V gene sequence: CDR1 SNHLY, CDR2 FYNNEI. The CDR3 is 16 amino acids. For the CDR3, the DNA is TGTGCCAGTGGGGGGGCTGAGGGACTAGCAGGTTACGAGCAGTACTTC. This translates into CASGGAEGLAGYEQYF.

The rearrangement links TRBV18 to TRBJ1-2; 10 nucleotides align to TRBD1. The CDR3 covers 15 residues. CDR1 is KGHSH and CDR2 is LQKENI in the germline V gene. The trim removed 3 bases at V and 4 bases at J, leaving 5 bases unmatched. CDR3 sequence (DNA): TGTGCCAGCTCACCCGGGACAGGGGTTTCCTATGGCTACACCTTC. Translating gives CASSPGTGVSYGYTF.

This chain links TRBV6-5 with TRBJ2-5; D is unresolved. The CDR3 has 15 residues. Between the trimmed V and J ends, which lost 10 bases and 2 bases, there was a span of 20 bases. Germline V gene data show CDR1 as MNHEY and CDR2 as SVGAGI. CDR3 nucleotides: TGTGCCACCAGAGTCCTAGGGTTCGTTCAAGAGACCCAGTACTTC. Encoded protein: CATRVLGFVQETQYF.